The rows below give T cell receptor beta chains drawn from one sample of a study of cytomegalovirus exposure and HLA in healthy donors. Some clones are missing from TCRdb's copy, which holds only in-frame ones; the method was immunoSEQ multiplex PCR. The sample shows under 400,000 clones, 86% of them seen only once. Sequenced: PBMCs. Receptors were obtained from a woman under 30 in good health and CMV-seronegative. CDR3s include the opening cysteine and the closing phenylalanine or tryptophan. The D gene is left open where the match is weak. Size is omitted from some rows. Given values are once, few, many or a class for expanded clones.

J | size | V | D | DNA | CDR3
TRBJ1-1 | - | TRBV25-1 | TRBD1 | TGTGCCAGCAGTTCCGGACAGGGAGGCACTGAAGCTTTCTTT | CASSSGQGGTEAFF
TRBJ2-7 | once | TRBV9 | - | TGTGCCAGCAGCGTAGGTTATGGGCGATCCTACGAGCAGTACTTC | CASSVGYGRSYEQYF
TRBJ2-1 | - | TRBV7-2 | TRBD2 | TGTGCCAGCGGACTCGCCGTCATTAGCGGGTTATACAATGAGCAGTTCTTC | CASGLAVISGLYNEQFF
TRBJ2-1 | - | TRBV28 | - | TGTGCCAGCAGTCCCCTGAACACGTACAATGAGCAGTTCTTC | CASSPLNTYNEQFF
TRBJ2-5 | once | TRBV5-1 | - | TGCGCCAGCAGCTTGGGGGGGGACCGGGAAACCCAGTACTTC | CASSLGGDRETQYF
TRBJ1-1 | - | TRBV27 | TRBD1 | TGTGCCAGCAGTTTATCCCAGGGGGTTGTGGCTTTCTTT | CASSLSQGVVAFF
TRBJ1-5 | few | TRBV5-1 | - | TGCGCCAGCAGCTCCGGGACACGCTTCAATCAGCCCCAGCATTTT | CASSSGTRFNQPQHF
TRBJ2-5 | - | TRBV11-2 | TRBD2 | TGTGCCAGCAGCTTAGGGAGGACTAGCGGCGCCCAAGAGACCCAGTACTTC | CASSLGRTSGAQETQYF
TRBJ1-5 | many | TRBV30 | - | TGTGCCTGGGGTGACAGAATTGGTCAGCCCCAGCATTTT | CAWGDRIGQPQHF
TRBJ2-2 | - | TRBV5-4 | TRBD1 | TGTGCCAGCAGCTACGACAGGGAGAACACCGGGGAGCTGTTTTTT | CASSYDRENTGELFF
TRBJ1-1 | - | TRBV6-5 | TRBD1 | TGTGCCAGCAGTAGGACAGGGGTGAACACTGAAGCTTTCTTT | CASSRTGVNTEAFF
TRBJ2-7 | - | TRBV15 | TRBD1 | TGTGCCACCAGCAGGGCGTGGACAGGAAGCTCCTACGAGCAGTACTTC | CATSRAWTGSSYEQYF
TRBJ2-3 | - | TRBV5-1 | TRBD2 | TGCGCCAGCAGTCGGGCGGGAGGCAGCACAGATACGCAGTATTTT | CASSRAGGSTDTQYF
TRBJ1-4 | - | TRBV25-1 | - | TGTGCCAGCAGTGCATCGGGGGTGGGTGAAAAACTGTTTTTT | CASSASGVGEKLFF
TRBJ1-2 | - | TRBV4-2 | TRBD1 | TGTGCCAGCAGCCAAGATCAGAAAGGGACAGGGAATGGCTACACCTTC | CASSQDQKGTGNGYTF
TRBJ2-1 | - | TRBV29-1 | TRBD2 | TGCAGCGTTGTTCAAGCCGGGACTAGCAAGTTCTTC | CSVVQAGTSKFF
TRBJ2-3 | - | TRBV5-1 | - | TGCGCCAGCAGCTTGCTTAGCCTACATATTGATACGCAGTATTTT | CASSLLSLHIDTQYF
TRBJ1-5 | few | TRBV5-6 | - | TGTGCCAGCAGCTTCGGGGGGGAGCCCCATTCGCCCCAGCATTTT | CASSFGGEPHSPQHF
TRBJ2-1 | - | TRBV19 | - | TGTGCCAGTAGTGCCGGGACAACGAATGAGCAGTTCTTC | CASSAGTTNEQFF
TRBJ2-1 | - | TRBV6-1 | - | TGTGCCAGCAGTGCCTTAGTAGTGAACAATGAGCAGTTCTTC | CASSALVVNNEQFF
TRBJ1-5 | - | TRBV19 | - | TGTGCCAGTAGCACAGGGTTTGGCAATCAGCCCCAGCATTTT | CASSTGFGNQPQHF
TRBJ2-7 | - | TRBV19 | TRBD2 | TGTGCCAGTAGTATAAAGCGGGGGGCTGAGCAGTACTTC | CASSIKRGAEQYF
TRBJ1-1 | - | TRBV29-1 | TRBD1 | TGCAGCGCCCGGGACAGGGGAGGAAACACTGAAGCTTTCTTT | CSARDRGGNTEAFF
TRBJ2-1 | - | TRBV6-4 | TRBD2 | TGTGCCAGCAGTGAGTGGGTCGGGGGGGCTGGTGAGCAGTTCTTC | CASSEWVGGAGEQFF
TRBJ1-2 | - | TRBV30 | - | - | CAWSVGAGSNTF
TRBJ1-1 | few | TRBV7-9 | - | TGTGCCAGCAATGGGGCGGGGGAAGCTTTCTTT | CASNGAGEAFF
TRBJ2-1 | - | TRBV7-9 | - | TGTGCCAGCAGCTTAAAAGGGGTGGGGAACAATGAGCAGTTCTTC | CASSLKGVGNNEQFF
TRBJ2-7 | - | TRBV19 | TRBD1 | TGTGCCAGTAGCCTAAGAGAGGGGGCGATCTTGTACTTC | CASSLREGAILYF
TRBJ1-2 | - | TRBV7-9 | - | TGTGCCAGCAGCTTAGGAGGTTTTGGCTACACCTTC | CASSLGGFGYTF
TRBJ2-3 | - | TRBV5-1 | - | TGCGCCAGCAGCCAGGACTCTCGCACAGATACGCAGTATTTT | CASSQDSRTDTQYF
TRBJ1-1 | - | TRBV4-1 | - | TGCGCCAGCAGCCAAGATAAGGAACAGGGAAGGGAGAACACTGAAGCTTTCTTT | CASSQDKEQGRENTEAFF
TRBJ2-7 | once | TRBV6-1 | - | TGTGCCAGCAGTGAAGCGGGGGGGCCCCTCGGTCTATACGAGCAGTACTTC | CASSEAGGPLGLYEQYF
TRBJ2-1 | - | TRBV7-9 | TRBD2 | TGTGCCAGTAGGCAGACGGGGACTAGCGGGAGAAATGAGCAGTTCTTC | CASRQTGTSGRNEQFF
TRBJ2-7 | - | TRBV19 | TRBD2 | TGTGCCAGTAGTATCGGACGGGGGGGCGAGCAGTACTTC | CASSIGRGGEQYF
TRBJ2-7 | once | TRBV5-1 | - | TGCGCCAGCAGCTTGGCCTTGACAGGTGATTACTCCTACGAGCAGTACTTC | CASSLALTGDYSYEQYF
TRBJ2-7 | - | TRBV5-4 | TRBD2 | TGTGCCAGCAGCTTGGGCCCTGGACTAGCGGGAGGGGGGCTCTACGAGCAGTACTTC | CASSLGPGLAGGGLYEQYF
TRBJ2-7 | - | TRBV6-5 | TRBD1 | TGTGCCAGCAGTTACCTCGGGACAGGGGGCTACGAGCAGTACTTC | CASSYLGTGGYEQYF
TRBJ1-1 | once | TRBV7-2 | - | TGTGCCAGCAGCTTCACGCGTTTGAGCACTGAAGCTTTCTTT | CASSFTRLSTEAFF
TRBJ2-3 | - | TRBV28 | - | TGTGCCAGCAGTTCCCCCCGGGCGGCGGGAAGCCCAGCCGCGCAGTATTTT | CASSSPRAAGSPAAQYF
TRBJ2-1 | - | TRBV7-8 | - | TGTGCCAGCAGCCGTTCTAGTGAGCAGTTCTTC | CASSRSSEQFF
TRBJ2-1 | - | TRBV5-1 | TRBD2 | TGCGCCAGCAGCTCTGGGACTAGCGGGGGCCTTAGCTCCTACAATGAGCAGTTCTTC | CASSSGTSGGLSSYNEQFF
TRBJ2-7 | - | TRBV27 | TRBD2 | TGTGCCAGCAGTTCGAGGCAACGCCCTAGCGGCTCCTACGAGCAGTACTTC | CASSSRQRPSGSYEQYF
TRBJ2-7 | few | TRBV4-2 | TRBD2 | TGTGCCAGCAGCCAACAGACTAGCGGGGGTTACGAGCAGTACTTC | CASSQQTSGGYEQYF
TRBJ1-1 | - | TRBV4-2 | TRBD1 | TGTGCCAGCAGCCCAAAGGACAGGGGCCGCCTGAGGACTGAAGCTTTCTTT | CASSPKDRGRLRTEAFF
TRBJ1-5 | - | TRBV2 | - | TGTGCCAGCAGTGAAACGCTGACAGGCCATCAGCCCCAGCATTTT | CASSETLTGHQPQHF
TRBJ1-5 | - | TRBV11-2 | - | TGTGCCAGCAGTCTTAGTTTCGGGGGTCGGGACAATCAGCCCCAGCATTTT | CASSLSFGGRDNQPQHF
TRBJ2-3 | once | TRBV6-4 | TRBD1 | TGTGCCAGCAGTGAGTCAGGGGGCAGCACAGATACGCAGTATTTT | CASSESGGSTDTQYF
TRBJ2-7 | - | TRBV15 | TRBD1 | TGTGCCACCAGCAGCAGGACAGGGGGCTCGAGAGCCTACGAGCAGTACTTC | CATSSRTGGSRAYEQYF
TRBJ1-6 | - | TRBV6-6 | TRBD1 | TGTGCCAGCACCCCCGGGACAGGGAGAGGGAATTCACCCCTCCACTTT | CASTPGTGRGNSPLHF
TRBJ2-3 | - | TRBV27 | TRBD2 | TGTGCCAGCAGTTTCGAACCGGGACTAGTTACAGATACGCAGTATTTT | CASSFEPGLVTDTQYF
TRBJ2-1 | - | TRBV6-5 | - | TGTGCCAGCAGTTACTACAGTGCCAATGAGCAGTTCTTC | CASSYYSANEQFF
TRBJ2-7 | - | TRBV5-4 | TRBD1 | TGTGCCAGCAGCCCAGGACAGGGGATAAGCTACGAGCAGTACTTC | CASSPGQGISYEQYF
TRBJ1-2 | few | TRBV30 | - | TGTGCCTGGAGTGTATCGGCGGCTAACTATGGCTACACCTTC | CAWSVSAANYGYTF
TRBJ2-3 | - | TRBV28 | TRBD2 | TGTGCCAGCAGGGGGACTAGAGAAACAGATACGCAGTATTTT | CASRGTRETDTQYF